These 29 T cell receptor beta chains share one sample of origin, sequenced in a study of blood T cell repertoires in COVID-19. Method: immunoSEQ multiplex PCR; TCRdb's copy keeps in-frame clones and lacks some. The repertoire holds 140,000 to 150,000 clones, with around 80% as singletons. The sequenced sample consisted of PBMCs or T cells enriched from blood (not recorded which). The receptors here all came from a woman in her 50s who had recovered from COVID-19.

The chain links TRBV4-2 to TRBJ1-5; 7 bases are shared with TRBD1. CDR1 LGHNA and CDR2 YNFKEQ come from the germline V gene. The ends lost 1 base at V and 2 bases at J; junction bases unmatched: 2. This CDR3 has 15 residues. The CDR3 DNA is TGTGCCAGCAGCCAAGTAGACAGGGGCAATCAGCCCCAGCATTTT. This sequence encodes CASSQVDRGNQPQHF.

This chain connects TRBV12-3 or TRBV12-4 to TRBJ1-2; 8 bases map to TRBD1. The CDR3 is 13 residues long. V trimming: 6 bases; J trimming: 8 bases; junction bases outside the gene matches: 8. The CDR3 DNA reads TGTGCCAGCAGATGGACAGGGCGAGAAGGCTACACCTTC. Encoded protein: CASRWTGREGYTF.

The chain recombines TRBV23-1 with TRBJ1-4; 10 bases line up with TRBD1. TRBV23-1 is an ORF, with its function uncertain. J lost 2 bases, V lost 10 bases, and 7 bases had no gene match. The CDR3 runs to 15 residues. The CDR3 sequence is CATDRGRLTNEKLFF. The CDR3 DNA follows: TGCGCCACAGACAGGGGGCGGCTTACTAATGAAAAACTGTTTTTT.

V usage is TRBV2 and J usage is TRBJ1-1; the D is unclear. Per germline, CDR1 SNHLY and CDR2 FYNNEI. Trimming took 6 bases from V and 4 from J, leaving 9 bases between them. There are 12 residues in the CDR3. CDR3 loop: CASRPAITEAFF. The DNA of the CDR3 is TGTGCCAGCAGGCCAGCGATCACTGAAGCTTTCTTT.

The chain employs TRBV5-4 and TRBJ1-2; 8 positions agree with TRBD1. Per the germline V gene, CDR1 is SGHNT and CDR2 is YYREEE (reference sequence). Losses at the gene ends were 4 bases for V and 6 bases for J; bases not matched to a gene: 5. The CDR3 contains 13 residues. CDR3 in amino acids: CASSTSGGNGYTF. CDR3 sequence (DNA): TGTGCCAGCAGCACATCAGGGGGCAATGGCTACACCTTC.

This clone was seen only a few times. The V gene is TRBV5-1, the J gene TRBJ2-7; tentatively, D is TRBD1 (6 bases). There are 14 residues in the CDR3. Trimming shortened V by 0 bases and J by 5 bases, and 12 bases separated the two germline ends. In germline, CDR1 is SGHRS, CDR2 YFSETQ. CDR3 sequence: CASSLVQGMDEQYF. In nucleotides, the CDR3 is TGCGCCAGCAGCTTGGTTCAGGGGATGGACGAGCAGTACTTC.

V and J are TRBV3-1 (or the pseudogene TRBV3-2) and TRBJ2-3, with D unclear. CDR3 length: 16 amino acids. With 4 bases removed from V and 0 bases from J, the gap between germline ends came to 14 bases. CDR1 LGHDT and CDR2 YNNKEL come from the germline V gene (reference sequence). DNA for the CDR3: TGTGCCAGCAGCCCCCAGAATGATCCTAGCACAGATACGCAGTATTTT. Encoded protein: CASSPQNDPSTDTQYF.

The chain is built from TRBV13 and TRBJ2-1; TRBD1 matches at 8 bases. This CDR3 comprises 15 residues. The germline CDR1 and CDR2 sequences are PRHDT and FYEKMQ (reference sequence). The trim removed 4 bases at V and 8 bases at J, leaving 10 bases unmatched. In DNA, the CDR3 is TGTGCCAGCAGCTCCCCGGGACAGGTGGGCGATGAGCAGTTCTTC. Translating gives CASSSPGQVGDEQFF.

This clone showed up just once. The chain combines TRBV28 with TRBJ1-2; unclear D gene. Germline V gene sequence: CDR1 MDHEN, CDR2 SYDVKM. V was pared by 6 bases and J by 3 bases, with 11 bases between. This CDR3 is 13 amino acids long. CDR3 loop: CASSSLGDYGYTF. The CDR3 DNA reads TGTGCCAGCAGCTCCCTAGGTGACTATGGCTACACCTTC.

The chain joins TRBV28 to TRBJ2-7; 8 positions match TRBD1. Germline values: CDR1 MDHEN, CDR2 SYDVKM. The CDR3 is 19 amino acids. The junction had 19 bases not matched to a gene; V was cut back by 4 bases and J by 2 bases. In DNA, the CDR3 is TGTGCCAGCAGTTCACGGACAGGGCGACCCCCGCACCGGCCCTACGAGCAGTACTTC. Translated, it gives CASSSRTGRPPHRPYEQYF.

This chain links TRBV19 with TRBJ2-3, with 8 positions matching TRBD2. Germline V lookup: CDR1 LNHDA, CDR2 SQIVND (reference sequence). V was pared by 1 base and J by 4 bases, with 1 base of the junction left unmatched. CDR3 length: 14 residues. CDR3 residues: CASSIAGGPDTQYF. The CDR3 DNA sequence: TGTGCCAGTAGTATAGCGGGGGGGCCAGATACGCAGTATTTT.

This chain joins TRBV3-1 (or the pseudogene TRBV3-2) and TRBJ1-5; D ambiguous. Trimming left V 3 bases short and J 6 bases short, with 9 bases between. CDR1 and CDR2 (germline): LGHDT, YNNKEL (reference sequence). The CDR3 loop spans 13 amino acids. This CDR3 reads CASSHLGSQPQHF. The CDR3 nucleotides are TGTGCCAGCAGCCACCTAGGCAGTCAGCCCCAGCATTTT.

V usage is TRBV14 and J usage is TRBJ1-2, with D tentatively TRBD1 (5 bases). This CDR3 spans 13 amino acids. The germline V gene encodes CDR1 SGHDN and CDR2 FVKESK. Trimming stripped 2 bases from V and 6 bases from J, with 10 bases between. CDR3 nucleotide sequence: TGTGCCAGCAGCCAACCAGGGATCCATGGCTACACCTTC. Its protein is CASSQPGIHGYTF.

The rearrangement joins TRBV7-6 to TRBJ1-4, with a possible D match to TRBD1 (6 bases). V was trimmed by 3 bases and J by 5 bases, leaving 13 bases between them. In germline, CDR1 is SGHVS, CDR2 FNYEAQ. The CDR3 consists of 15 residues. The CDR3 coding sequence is TGTGCCAGCAGCTTGGAGGACAGTTTCAATGAAAAACTGTTTTTT. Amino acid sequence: CASSLEDSFNEKLFF.

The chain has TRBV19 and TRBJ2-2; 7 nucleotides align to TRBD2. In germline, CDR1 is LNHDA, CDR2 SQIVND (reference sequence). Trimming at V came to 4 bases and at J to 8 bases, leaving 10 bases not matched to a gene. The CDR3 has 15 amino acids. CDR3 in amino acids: CASSKRGRDYGELFF. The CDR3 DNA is TGTGCCAGTAGTAAGCGCGGCAGGGACTATGGGGAGCTGTTTTTT.

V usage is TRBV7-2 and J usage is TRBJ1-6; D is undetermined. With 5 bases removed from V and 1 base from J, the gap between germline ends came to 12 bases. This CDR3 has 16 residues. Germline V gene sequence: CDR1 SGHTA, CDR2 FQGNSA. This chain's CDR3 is CASSPGSWSYNSPLHF. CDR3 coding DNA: TGTGCCAGCAGCCCCGGTTCATGGTCCTATAATTCACCCCTCCACTTT.

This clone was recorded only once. The CDR3 region has the DNA TGCGCCAGCAGCTTGAACTACCCCTACGAGCAGTACGTC. Amino acids: CASSLNYPYEQYV. This rearrangement joins TRBV5-1 to TRBJ2-7; D unclear. With 1 base removed from V and 2 bases from J, the gap between germline ends came to 7 bases. The CDR3 contains 13 residues. CDR1 SGHRS and CDR2 YFSETQ come from the germline V gene.

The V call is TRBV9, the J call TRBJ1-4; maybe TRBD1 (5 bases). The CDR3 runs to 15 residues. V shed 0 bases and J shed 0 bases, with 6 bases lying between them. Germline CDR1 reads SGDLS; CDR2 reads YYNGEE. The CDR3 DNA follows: TGTGCCAGCAGCGTAGCGGGGGCAACTAATGAAAAACTGTTTTTT. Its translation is CASSVAGATNEKLFF. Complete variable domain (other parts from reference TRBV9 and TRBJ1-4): DSGVTQTPKHLITATGQRVTLRCSPRSGDLSVYWYQQSLDQGLQFLIQYYNGEERAKGNILERFSAQQFPDLHSELNLSSLELGDSALYFCASSVAGATNEKLFFGSGTQLSVL.

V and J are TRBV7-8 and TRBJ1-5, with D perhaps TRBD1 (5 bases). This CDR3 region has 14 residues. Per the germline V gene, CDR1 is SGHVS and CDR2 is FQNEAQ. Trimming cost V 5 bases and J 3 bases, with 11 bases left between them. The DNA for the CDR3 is TGTGCCAGCAGCCCGACAGTATACAATCAGCCCCAGCATTTT. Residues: CASSPTVYNQPQHF.

CDR3 nucleotide sequence: TGTGCCATCAGTGAGTCAAGCAACACCGGGGAGCTGTTTTTT. As protein: CAISESSNTGELFF. The chain is built from TRBV10-3 and TRBJ2-2; no definite D call. The V gene lost 0 bases and the J gene lost 2 bases, with 4 bases spanning the gap. The CDR3 spans 14 residues. The germline CDR1 and CDR2 sequences are ENHRY and SYGVKD.

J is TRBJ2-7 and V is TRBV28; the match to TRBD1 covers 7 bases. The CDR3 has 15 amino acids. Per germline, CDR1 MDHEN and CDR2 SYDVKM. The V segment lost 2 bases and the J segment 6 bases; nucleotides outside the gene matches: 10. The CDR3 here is CASSLGGQDAAEQYV. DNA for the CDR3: TGTGCCAGCAGTTTAGGCGGACAGGATGCGGCCGAGCAGTACGTC.

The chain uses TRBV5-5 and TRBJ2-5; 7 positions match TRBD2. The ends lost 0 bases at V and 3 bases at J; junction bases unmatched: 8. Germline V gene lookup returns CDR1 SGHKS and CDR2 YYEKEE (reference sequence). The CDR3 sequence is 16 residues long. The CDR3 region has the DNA TGTGCCAGCAGCTTGGCCGTGGGGGGAGGGGAAGAGACCCAGTACTTC. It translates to CASSLAVGGGEETQYF. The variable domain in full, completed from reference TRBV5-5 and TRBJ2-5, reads DAGVTQSPTHLIKTRGQQVTLRCSPISGHKSVSWYQQVLGQGPQFIFQYYEKEERGRGNFPDRFSARQFPNYSSELNVNALLLGDSALYLCASSLAVGGGEETQYFGPGTRLLVL.

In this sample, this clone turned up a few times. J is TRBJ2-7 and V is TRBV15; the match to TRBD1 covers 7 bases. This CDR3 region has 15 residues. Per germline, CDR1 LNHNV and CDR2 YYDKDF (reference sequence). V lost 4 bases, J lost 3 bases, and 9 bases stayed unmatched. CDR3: CATSKTYQGDYEQYF. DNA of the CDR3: TGTGCCACCAGCAAGACATATCAGGGGGACTACGAGCAGTACTTC.

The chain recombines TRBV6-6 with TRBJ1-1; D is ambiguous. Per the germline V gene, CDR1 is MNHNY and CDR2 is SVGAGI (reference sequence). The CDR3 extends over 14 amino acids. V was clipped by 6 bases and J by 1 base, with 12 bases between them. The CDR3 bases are TGTGCCAGCAGCGCGCAGGAATCGAACACTGAAGCTTTCTTT. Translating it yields CASSAQESNTEAFF.

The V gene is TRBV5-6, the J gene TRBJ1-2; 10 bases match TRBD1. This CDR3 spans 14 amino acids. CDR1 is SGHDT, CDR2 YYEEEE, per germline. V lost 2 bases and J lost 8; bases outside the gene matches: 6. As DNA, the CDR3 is TGTGCCAGCAGCTTTATGGGACAGGGGAAAGGCTACACCTTC. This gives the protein CASSFMGQGKGYTF.

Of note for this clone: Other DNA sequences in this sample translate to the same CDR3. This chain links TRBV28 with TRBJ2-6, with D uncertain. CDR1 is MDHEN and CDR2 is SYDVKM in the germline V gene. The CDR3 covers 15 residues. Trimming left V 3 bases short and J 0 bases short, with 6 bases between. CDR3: CASSFEHSGANVLTF. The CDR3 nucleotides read TGTGCCAGCAGTTTCGAACACTCTGGGGCCAACGTCCTGACTTTC.

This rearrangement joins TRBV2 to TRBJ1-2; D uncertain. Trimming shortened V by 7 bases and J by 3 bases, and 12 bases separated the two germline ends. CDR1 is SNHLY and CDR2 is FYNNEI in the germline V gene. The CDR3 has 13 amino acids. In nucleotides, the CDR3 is TGTGCCAGCAAAGGCGGGATTGACTATGGCTACACCTTC. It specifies CASKGGIDYGYTF.

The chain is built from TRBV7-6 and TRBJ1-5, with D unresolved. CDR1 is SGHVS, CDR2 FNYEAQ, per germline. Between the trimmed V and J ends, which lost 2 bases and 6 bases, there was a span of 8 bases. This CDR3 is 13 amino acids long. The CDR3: CASSLNGFQPQHF. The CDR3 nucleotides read TGTGCCAGCAGCTTAAACGGGTTTCAGCCCCAGCATTTT.

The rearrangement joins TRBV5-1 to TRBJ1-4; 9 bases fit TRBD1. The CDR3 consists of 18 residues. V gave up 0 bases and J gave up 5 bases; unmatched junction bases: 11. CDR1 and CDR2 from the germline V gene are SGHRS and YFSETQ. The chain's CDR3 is CASSLGFRQGVKNEKLFF. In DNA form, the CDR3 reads TGCGCCAGCAGCTTGGGTTTTCGACAGGGGGTAAAGAATGAAAAACTGTTTTTT.